What follows are 29 T cell receptor beta chains derived from one specimen sequenced in a study of early T cells in non-severe SARS-CoV-2 infection. TCRdb re-analysed the 5' RACE reads in MiXCR, keeping a single row per CDR3 protein. The sample includes 25,000 to 35,000 distinct CDR3 sequences, 5.7% of them seen just once. Specimen: whole blood. These receptors were taken from an adult who was a healthcare worker with PCR-confirmed SARS-CoV-2 infection or an uninfected control (not recorded which).

This clonotype came up a few times. The chain joins TRBV10-3 to TRBJ1-1, with a weak D call TRBD1 (6 bases). The CDR3 runs 13 residues. Trimming left V 4 bases short and J 1 base short, with 7 bases between. Per the germline V gene, CDR1 is ENHRY and CDR2 is SYGVKD. CDR3 region: CAISVQGNTEAFF. The CDR3 nucleotides read TGTGCCATCAGTGTACAGGGGAACACTGAAGCTTTCTTT.

This clonotype was observed a few times. The rearrangement joins TRBV18 to TRBJ1-3; tentative D call: TRBD1 (6 bases). Germline V gene sequence: CDR1 KGHSH, CDR2 LQKENI. Trimming took off 8 bases at V and 4 bases at J, with 12 bases between the two ends. There are 13 residues in the CDR3. The CDR3, as DNA: TGTGCCAGCCAAACAGGGCTGGGAAACACCATATATTTT. Encoded protein: CASQTGLGNTIYF. Combining the CDR3 with reference TRBV18 and TRBJ1-3 gives the whole variable domain NAGVMQNPRHLVRRRGQEARLRCSPMKGHSHVYWYRQLPEEGLKFMVYLQKENIIDESGMPKERFSAEFPKEGPSILRIQQVVRGDSAAYFCASQTGLGNTIYFGEGSWLTVV.

This clonotype was detected only a few times. The chain joins TRBV11-2 to TRBJ2-7; TRBD2 might be the D (5 bases). The CDR3 contains 16 residues. Germline V gives CDR1 SGHAT, CDR2 FQNNGV. V was shortened by 0 bases and J by 3 bases, with 15 bases between the two germline ends. The CDR3 DNA follows: TGTGCCAGCAGCTTAGATCGGAGCGGCAGATACTACGAGCAGTACTTC. Translated, it gives CASSLDRSGRYYEQYF. Combining the CDR3 with reference TRBV11-2 and TRBJ2-7 gives the whole variable domain EAGVAQSPRYKIIEKRQSVAFWCNPISGHATLYWYQQILGQGPKLLIQFQNNGVVDDSQLPKDRFSAERLKGVDSTLKIQPAKLEDSAVYLCASSLDRSGRYYEQYFGPGTRLTVT.

This clonotype was seen at least ten times. The gene calls are TRBV19 and TRBJ2-1, with D perhaps matching TRBD2 (6 bases). The CDR3 has 13 residues. Per the germline V gene, CDR1 is LNHDA and CDR2 is SQIVND (reference sequence). V was trimmed by 5 bases and J by 10 bases, leaving 15 bases between them. CDR3 bases: TGTGCCAGTAGTCAGCTCGGGAGCGGGGAGCAGTTCTTC. Protein sequence: CASSQLGSGEQFF.

This clonotype has a count of ten or more. This chain links TRBV5-1 with TRBJ2-3; TRBD2 matches at 8 bases. CDR3 length: 16 amino acids. With 2 bases clipped from V and 2 bases from J, the junction kept 7 bases outside the gene matches. Germline V gene lookup returns CDR1 SGHRS and CDR2 YFSETQ. The CDR3 sequence is CASSFGLALLTDTQYF. The CDR3, as DNA: TGCGCCAGCAGCTTTGGACTAGCCCTACTCACAGATACGCAGTATTTT.

This clonotype was seen at least ten times. The genes are TRBV2 and TRBJ2-1; D might be TRBD2 (6 bases). Trimming left V 8 bases short and J 8 bases short, with 7 bases between. In germline, CDR1 is SNHLY, CDR2 FYNNEI. The CDR3 is made up of 10 amino acids. CDR3 sequence (DNA): TGTGCCAGCGGAGGGGATGAGCAGTTCTTC. Residues: CASGGDEQFF.

In its sample, this clonotype was seen a few times. The chain is built from TRBV4-1 and TRBJ2-3; TRBD2 matches 13 bases. The V segment lost 2 bases and the J segment 4 bases; nucleotides outside the gene matches: 6. The CDR3 loop spans 17 amino acids. The V gene's germline CDR1 is MGHRA and CDR2 YSYEKL. The CDR3 spells CASSQWTSGSNADTQYF. The DNA of the CDR3 is TGCGCCAGCAGCCAATGGACTAGCGGGAGTAACGCAGATACGCAGTATTTT.

This clonotype was found many times. The V call is TRBV20-1, the J call TRBJ2-4, with 8 positions matching TRBD2. Germline values: CDR1 DFQATT, CDR2 SNEGSKA (reference sequence). V trimming: 6 bases; J trimming: 9 bases; junction bases outside the gene matches: 4. The CDR3 loop spans 11 amino acids. CDR3 coding DNA: TGCAGTGCGGCGGGAGGTGGCATTCAGTACTTC. It yields the protein CSAAGGGIQYF.

In its sample, this clonotype was seen many times. Mismatch with germline at one junction end may stem from a read error. The chain recombines TRBV28 with TRBJ2-4; D is tentatively TRBD1 or TRBD2 (5 bases each). CDR3 length: 14 residues. Germline assignment: CDR1 MDHEN and CDR2 SYDVKM. CDR3 in DNA: TGTGCCAGCAGAACTACCGGGGCCAGAAACATTCAGTACTTC. Amino acid sequence: CASRTTGARNIQYF.

At least ten counts were recorded for this clonotype. V gene TRBV20-1 combines with J gene TRBJ1-2; possible D gene TRBD1, 6 bases. V lost 0 bases and J 12 bases, leaving 17 bases between the germline ends. Per germline, CDR1 DFQATT and CDR2 SNEGSKA (reference sequence). This CDR3 region has 13 residues. The chain's CDR3 is CSARDLVRGTHTF. CDR3 nucleotide sequence: TGCAGTGCTAGAGATCTCGTAAGGGGGACCCACACCTTC.

The J gene is TRBJ2-7, the V gene TRBV20-1, with D perhaps TRBD1 or TRBD2 (5 bases each). This CDR3 has 14 amino acids. V was pared by 3 bases and J by 2 bases, with 14 bases between. Per germline, CDR1 DFQATT and CDR2 SNEGSKA (reference sequence). This CDR3 is CSASGTGYPYEQYF. CDR3 DNA: TGCAGTGCTAGTGGGACGGGATACCCCTACGAGCAGTACTTC.

This clonotype was detected ten times or more. The chain recombines TRBV7-9 with TRBJ2-3; TRBD2 agrees at 13 bases. This CDR3 comprises 21 residues. Looked up from germline, CDR1 is SEHNR and CDR2 is FQNEAQ (reference sequence). Trimming at V came to 4 bases and at J to 8 bases, leaving 24 bases not matched to a gene. The CDR3 bases are TGTGCCAGCAGCTCCCTTTCGGGACTAGCGGGATCCCTCTCCTCCGCGGGTACGCAGTATTTT. Amino acids: CASSSLSGLAGSLSSAGTQYF.

In its sample, this clonotype was seen a few times. The gene calls are TRBV5-4 and TRBJ1-1, with a tentative D call TRBD1 (6 bases). The CDR3 has 15 residues. V was shortened by 6 bases and J by 3 bases, with 18 bases between the two germline ends. CDR1 SGHNT and CDR2 YYREEE come from the germline V gene (reference sequence). CDR3 residues: CASTRGGHRDTEAFF. As DNA, the CDR3 is TGTGCCAGCACCCGGGGGGGGCACAGGGACACTGAAGCTTTCTTT.

At least ten counts were recorded for this clonotype. The J gene is TRBJ2-1, the V gene TRBV20-1; 14 positions match TRBD2. Per germline, CDR1 DFQATT and CDR2 SNEGSKA (reference sequence). V shed 1 base and J 7 bases; nucleotides not matched to a gene: 12. This CDR3 is 18 amino acids long. CDR3 coding DNA: TGCAGTGCTAGAGGCCTGCCGGGACTAGCGGGAGCTAGGAATGAGCAGTTCTTC. Translating it yields CSARGLPGLAGARNEQFF.

In this sample, this clonotype turned up a few times. The chain is built from TRBV27 and TRBJ2-3, with 7 nucleotides matching TRBD2. CDR1 and CDR2 from the germline V gene are MNHEY and SMNVEV (reference sequence). V gave up 1 base and J gave up 0 bases; unmatched junction bases: 4. This CDR3 region has 16 residues. CDR3 coding DNA: TGTGCCAGCAGTTTATTAGTAGCGGGCAGCACAGATACGCAGTATTTT. Residues: CASSLLVAGSTDTQYF.

This clonotype came up many times. V is TRBV20-1 and J is TRBJ2-2; the D gene is possibly TRBD2 (6 bases). Trimming shortened V by 3 bases and J by 8 bases, and 19 bases separated the two germline ends. The CDR3 runs 15 residues. Germline V lookup: CDR1 DFQATT, CDR2 SNEGSKA (reference sequence). DNA for the CDR3: TGCAGTGCTAGGGATCTAGCGTCGGAGGTTGGGGAGCTGTTTTTT. Protein product: CSARDLASEVGELFF.

This clonotype was observed many times. V usage is TRBV7-2 and J usage is TRBJ2-5; D is perhaps TRBD2 (6 bases). Germline assignment: CDR1 SGHTA and CDR2 FQGNSA. This CDR3 is 14 amino acids long. Trimming took off 3 bases at V and 1 base at J, with 9 bases between the two ends. The chain's CDR3 is CASSLSGPQETQYF. The CDR3 DNA is TGTGCCAGCAGCTTGAGCGGGCCCCAAGAGACCCAGTACTTC. The variable domain in full, completed from reference TRBV7-2 and TRBJ2-5, reads GAGVSQSPSNKVTEKGKDVELRCDPISGHTALYWYRQSLGQGLEFLIYFQGNSAPDKSGLPSDRFSAERTGGSVSTLTIQRTQQEDSAVYLCASSLSGPQETQYFGPGTRLLVL.

This clonotype was detected many times. The chain uses TRBV7-9 and TRBJ2-7, with TRBD1 matching 7 bases. The germline CDR1 and CDR2 sequences are SEHNR and FQNEAQ (reference sequence). Trimming at V came to 1 base and at J to 4 bases, leaving 7 bases not matched to a gene. This CDR3 has 15 residues. The CDR3 loop is CASSLGSLQGYEQYF. CDR3 DNA sequence: TGTGCCAGCAGCTTAGGATCCCTACAGGGGTACGAGCAGTACTTC.

The sample holds a few counts of this clonotype. This chain links TRBV25-1 with TRBJ2-7; possible D gene TRBD2, 5 bases. Trimming removed 3 bases from V and 2 bases from J, with 8 bases in between. The germline gives CDR1 MGHDK, CDR2 SYGVNS. The CDR3 runs to 13 residues. The CDR3 DNA sequence: TGTGCCAGCAGTGATGGGAGCACCTACGAGCAGTACTTC. As protein: CASSDGSTYEQYF.

The rearrangement joins TRBV20-1 to TRBJ2-5; 7 bases match TRBD2. Trimming took 4 bases from V and 4 from J; bases not matched to a gene: 12. The CDR3 extends over 15 amino acids. CDR1 is DFQATT, CDR2 SNEGSKA, per germline (reference sequence). The CDR3 spells CSATGLDGFGETQYF. The CDR3, as DNA: TGCAGTGCTACCGGACTAGATGGGTTTGGAGAGACCCAGTACTTC.

The rearrangement links TRBV3-1 to TRBJ1-1, with D possibly TRBD1 on 5 matching bases. The CDR3 is 16 residues long. From germline, CDR1 is LGHDT and CDR2 YNNKEL (reference sequence). The V gene lost 1 base and the J gene lost 0 bases, with 12 bases spanning the gap. The CDR3 is CASSQGPGTLNTEAFF. The CDR3 nucleotides read TGTGCCAGCAGCCAAGGGCCCGGGACCCTGAACACTGAAGCTTTCTTT.

This clonotype was counted many times. The chain is built from TRBV12-3 or TRBV12-4 and TRBJ1-5, with D unclear. Trimming shortened V by 3 bases and J by 9 bases, and 6 bases separated the two germline ends. The CDR3 is 11 amino acids. The CDR3 reads CASSFSGPQHF. Written as DNA, the CDR3 is TGTGCCAGCAGTTTCTCGGGGCCCCAGCATTTT.

In this sample, this clonotype turned up a few times. The gene calls are TRBV28 and TRBJ1-2; D call uncertain. This CDR3 comprises 13 residues. Germline V gene data show CDR1 as MDHEN and CDR2 as SYDVKM. The V end was cut by 8 bases, the J end by 3 bases, with 13 bases between. For the CDR3, the DNA is TGTGCCAGCTCTAACGATTGGGACTATGGCTACACCTTC. It encodes CASSNDWDYGYTF.

This clonotype has ten or more counts. The chain carries TRBV10-1 and TRBJ2-1; 12 positions agree with TRBD2. The CDR3 is 17 amino acids. Germline V lookup: CDR1 WNHNN, CDR2 SYGVQD (reference sequence). Germline trimming cut 5 bases from V and 5 bases from J; bases unmatched to any gene: 10. The CDR3 DNA is TGCGCCAGCAGTATCGGACTAGCGGGACACATCAACAATGAGCAGTTCTTC. This gives the protein CASSIGLAGHINNEQFF.

The sample holds many counts of this clonotype. V is TRBV20-1 and J is TRBJ2-7; D is possibly TRBD2 (6 bases). Germline CDR1 DFQATT, CDR2 SNEGSKA (reference sequence). V was cut by 6 bases and J by 3 bases, with 15 bases left in between. CDR3 size: 13 residues. The CDR3 DNA reads as TGCAGTGCGAGTTGGGGACTTCACTACGAGCAGTACTTC. Its translation is CSASWGLHYEQYF.

This clonotype was counted ten times or more. The rearrangement joins TRBV7-8 to TRBJ2-7; 10 positions agree with TRBD1. Germline trimming cut 6 bases from V and 3 bases from J; bases unmatched to any gene: 8. This CDR3 has 15 amino acids. CDR1 is SGHVS and CDR2 is FQNEAQ in the germline V gene. In DNA form, the CDR3 reads TGTGCCAGCAGTCGACTCGGGGACAGGGGCTACGAGCAGTACTTC. Translation: CASSRLGDRGYEQYF.

The gene calls are TRBV2 and TRBJ2-1; D unresolved. CDR3 size: 14 residues. V lost 9 bases and J lost 0, with 12 bases in between. CDR1 is SNHLY, CDR2 FYNNEI, per germline. The CDR3, as DNA: TGTGCCAGTACAATAGGGTACTCCTACAATGAGCAGTTCTTC. Translation gives CASTIGYSYNEQFF.

The chain joins TRBV20-1 to TRBJ2-5; 11 bases agree with TRBD2. Trimming removed 1 base from V and 1 base from J; junction bases left unmatched: 11. CDR3 length: 18 residues. Looked up from germline, CDR1 is DFQATT and CDR2 is SNEGSKA (reference sequence). Here the CDR3 DNA reads TGCAGTGCTAGAGTGTGGGAACGACTAGCGGGAATCCAAGAGACCCAGTACTTC. It specifies CSARVWERLAGIQETQYF.

V usage is TRBV5-1 and J usage is TRBJ1-3; D is undetermined. The CDR3 has 14 amino acids. V lost 0 bases and J lost 4, with 8 bases in between. From germline, CDR1 is SGHRS and CDR2 YFSETQ. This chain's CDR3 is CASSLDQYGNTIYF. The CDR3 region has the DNA TGCGCCAGCAGCTTGGATCAGTACGGAAACACCATATATTTT.